This T cell receptor beta chain was captured in a study of T-cell reconstitution after alpha-beta-depleted transplantation in children. This clonotype was seen ten or more times. Its cognate antigen is unknown. For TCRbeta, the library was prepared with unique molecular identifiers. TCRdb analysed the PCR reads with MiXCR anew, one entry per CDR3 protein. The sample shows fewer than 500,000 distinct CDR3 sequences, about 45% of them seen only once. V gave up 0 bases and J gave up 6 bases; unmatched junction bases: 3. The CDR3 is 13 residues long. From germline, CDR1 is SGHKS and CDR2 YYEKEE (reference sequence). Findings and caveats of the study: Where alpha-beta T cells came from about two months after transplant was reportedly several hundred expanded graft clones.

The receptor comes from a girl between 2 and 10 years old with aplastic anemia, due to receive a stem cell transplant. The chain uses TRBV5-5 and TRBJ2-7; 7 bases match TRBD2. The sample was PBMCs, taken before TCRalphabeta/CD19-depleted stem cell transplant. The CDR3, as DNA: TGTGCCAGCAGCTTGGAGTGGGGGGGCGAGCAGTACTTC. Amino acid sequence: CASSLEWGGEQYF.